This T cell receptor (beta chain) was captured by sequencing in a study of metastatic and nonmetastatic thyroid tumors. For the study at large: Comparison of repertoires was carried out across blood and tumor or nodule tissue from malignant and benign thyroid patients. The study's findings and limits: Significantly greater TCR beta diversity was reportedly found in malignant thyroid tumors than in benign nodules (in blood and tumor).

Each patient came to thyroid surgery without any prior treatment (of any kind). TCRdb re-called the PCR reads with MiXCR. The repertoire has about 24,000 clones, under 25% of them found once; the top ten carry 10% to 15%. Per germline, CDR1 SNHLY and CDR2 FYNNEI. The length of the CDR3 is 15 residues. In regard to this clone: Its antigen is still unknown. An end of the junction differs from the germline gene, which may be a read error.

Sequencing was done on a sample of blood. The rearrangement links TRBV2 to TRBJ1-2, with a weak D call TRBD1 (6 bases). The receptor comes from a male donor with papillary thyroid cancer or a benign thyroid nodule (not recorded which). Some clones in this sample may be carry-over from other donors' samples. The CDR3 sequence is CASSFLSGTPYVYTF. CDR3 DNA: TGTGCCAGCAGTTTTTTAAGTGGGACACCCTATGTCTACACCTTC.